This is a list of T cell receptor beta chains from one sample in a study of PD-L1 blockade in urothelial cancer. Generated by immunoSEQ multiplex PCR, the TCRdb table keeps only in-frame clones and is missing some. The data show 95,000 or so clones, more than 75% seen once. Here the sequenced sample was PBMCs, taken around atezolizumab (anti-PD-L1) treatment. Receptor source: a man in his 60s with urothelial cancer. Each CDR3 is given with its conserved first and last residue. Each record gives: CDR3 protein, CDR3 DNA, D gene, clone size, J gene, V gene. The D gene is left open where the match is weak. Not all rows give a size; the values are once, few, many and, for expanded clones, a class.

CDR3aa: CASSDPAGIQYF
CDR3nt: TGTGCCAGCAGTGATCCCGCGGGCATTCAGTACTTC
d_gene: .
abundance: .
j_gene: TRBJ2-4
v_gene: TRBV6-4

CDR3aa: CSVGSLRGSEQFF
CDR3nt: TGCAGCGTTGGGTCCCTCCGCGGGAGCGAGCAGTTCTTC
d_gene: TRBD2
abundance: .
j_gene: TRBJ2-1
v_gene: TRBV29-1

CDR3aa: CASTGGSSYEQYF
CDR3nt: TGTGCCAGCACCGGCGGGAGCTCCTACGAGCAGTACTTC
d_gene: TRBD2
abundance: .
j_gene: TRBJ2-7
v_gene: TRBV2

CDR3aa: CSARDPGGYTF
CDR3nt: TGCAGTGCTAGAGATCCTGGCGGCTACACCTTC
d_gene: .
abundance: .
j_gene: TRBJ1-2
v_gene: TRBV20-1

CDR3aa: CASSQQGQGNTEAFF
CDR3nt: TGTGCCAGCAGCCAGCAGGGACAGGGGAACACTGAAGCTTTCTTT
d_gene: TRBD1
abundance: .
j_gene: TRBJ1-1
v_gene: TRBV4-2

CDR3aa: CASSQVQGARNSPLHF
CDR3nt: TGTGCCAGCAGCCAAGTGCAGGGGGCGCGGAATTCACCCCTCCACTTT
d_gene: TRBD1
abundance: once
j_gene: TRBJ1-6
v_gene: TRBV14

CDR3aa: CASRLTREDTQYF
CDR3nt: TGTGCCAGCAGATTGACTAGGGAAGATACGCAGTATTTT
d_gene: .
abundance: .
j_gene: TRBJ2-3
v_gene: TRBV7-2

CDR3aa: CASSLAAGDTDTQYF
CDR3nt: TGCGCCAGCAGCTTGGCGGCGGGGGACACAGATACGCAGTATTTT
d_gene: TRBD2
abundance: few
j_gene: TRBJ2-3
v_gene: TRBV5-1

CDR3aa: CASLWTGVGEKLFF
CDR3nt: TGTGCCAGCCTGTGGACAGGGGTGGGTGAAAAACTGTTTTTT
d_gene: TRBD1
abundance: many
j_gene: TRBJ1-4
v_gene: TRBV2

CDR3aa: CASSLVLAGGRDTQYF
CDR3nt: TGTGCCAGCAGCTTAGTTCTAGCGGGGGGCCGAGATACGCAGTATTTT
d_gene: TRBD2
abundance: .
j_gene: TRBJ2-3
v_gene: TRBV7-9

CDR3aa: CASRGGGYYNEQFF
CDR3nt: TGTGCCAGCAGGGGGGGTGGTTACTACAATGAGCAGTTCTTC
d_gene: .
abundance: .
j_gene: TRBJ2-1
v_gene: TRBV28

CDR3aa: CASSAGVRETQYF
CDR3nt: TGTGCCAGCAGCGCAGGGGTCCGGGAGACCCAGTACTTC
d_gene: .
abundance: .
j_gene: TRBJ2-5
v_gene: TRBV7-3

CDR3aa: CASSEQGTGGTDTQYF
CDR3nt: TGTGCCAGCAGTGAACAGGGGACCGGGGGCACAGATACGCAGTATTTT
d_gene: .
abundance: .
j_gene: TRBJ2-3
v_gene: TRBV2

CDR3aa: CSVALRQKDTQYF
CDR3nt: TGCAGCGTGGCACTTCGACAGAAAGATACGCAGTATTTT
d_gene: .
abundance: .
j_gene: TRBJ2-3
v_gene: TRBV29-1

CDR3aa: CASSPPRQGTSTGELFF
CDR3nt: TGTGCCAGCTCACCACCGAGGCAGGGAACGAGCACCGGGGAGCTGTTTTTT
d_gene: .
abundance: .
j_gene: TRBJ2-2
v_gene: TRBV18

CDR3aa: CASSKVGRPMNTEAFF
CDR3nt: TGTGCCAGCAGCAAAGTCGGCAGGCCTATGAACACTGAAGCTTTCTTT
d_gene: .
abundance: once
j_gene: TRBJ1-1
v_gene: TRBV21-1

CDR3aa: CASSFGTAYEQYF
CDR3nt: TGTGCCAGCAGTTTCGGGACAGCGTACGAGCAGTACTTC
d_gene: TRBD1
abundance: .
j_gene: TRBJ2-7
v_gene: TRBV28

CDR3aa: CASGPSTGLSNQPQHF
CDR3nt: TGTGCTAGTGGTCCCTCAACAGGGTTGAGCAATCAGCCCCAGCATTTT
d_gene: .
abundance: few
j_gene: TRBJ1-5
v_gene: TRBV12-5

CDR3aa: CASSEFGQGIDQPQHF
CDR3nt: TGTGCCAGCAGCGAATTCGGACAGGGTATCGATCAGCCCCAGCATTTT
d_gene: TRBD1
abundance: .
j_gene: TRBJ1-5
v_gene: TRBV6-1

CDR3aa: CASSLIPSVETQYF
CDR3nt: TGCGCCAGCAGCTTGATACCATCGGTGGAGACCCAGTACTTC
d_gene: .
abundance: .
j_gene: TRBJ2-5
v_gene: TRBV5-1

CDR3aa: CASSEEQGFSEKLFF
CDR3nt: TGTGCCAGCAGTGAAGAGCAGGGGTTTTCTGAAAAACTGTTTTTT
d_gene: .
abundance: .
j_gene: TRBJ1-4
v_gene: TRBV25-1

CDR3aa: CASTRRERLSSYEQYF
CDR3nt: TGTGCCAGCACCCGGCGAGAGCGCCTAAGCTCCTACGAGCAGTACTTC
d_gene: .
abundance: .
j_gene: TRBJ2-7
v_gene: TRBV28

CDR3aa: CAISPGTGSYEQYF
CDR3nt: TGTGCCATCAGTCCCGGGACAGGGTCCTACGAGCAGTACTTC
d_gene: TRBD1
abundance: .
j_gene: TRBJ2-7
v_gene: TRBV10-3

CDR3aa: CASSLAPEGYGYTF
CDR3nt: TGTGCCAGCAGCTTAGCGCCAGAGGGCTACGGCTACACCTTC
d_gene: .
abundance: .
j_gene: TRBJ1-2
v_gene: TRBV7-2

CDR3aa: CASSSGTSGRSDEQYF
CDR3nt: TGTGCCAGCAGCAGCGGGACTAGCGGGAGGTCAGACGAGCAGTACTTC
d_gene: TRBD2
abundance: once
j_gene: TRBJ2-7
v_gene: TRBV7-6

CDR3aa: CASSLGQGFGYTF
CDR3nt: TGTGCCAGCAGCTTGGGACAGGGTTTTGGCTACACCTTC
d_gene: TRBD1
abundance: .
j_gene: TRBJ1-2
v_gene: TRBV5-6

CDR3aa: CASSFGTGYGYTF
CDR3nt: TGTGCCAGCAGTTTCGGGACAGGATATGGCTACACCTTC
d_gene: TRBD1
abundance: .
j_gene: TRBJ1-2
v_gene: TRBV28

CDR3aa: CASWQQRVGSYEQYF
CDR3nt: TGTGCCAGCTGGCAACAGCGGGTGGGCTCCTACGAGCAGTACTTC
d_gene: .
abundance: .
j_gene: TRBJ2-7
v_gene: TRBV27

CDR3aa: CASSSRQGPGYTF
CDR3nt: TGTGCCAGCTCATCCCGACAGGGGCCTGGCTACACCTTC
d_gene: TRBD1
abundance: .
j_gene: TRBJ1-2
v_gene: TRBV18

CDR3aa: CASSASTGSGANVLTF
CDR3nt: TGTGCCAGCAGTGCTTCGACAGGGTCTGGGGCCAACGTCCTGACTTTC
d_gene: TRBD1
abundance: .
j_gene: TRBJ2-6
v_gene: TRBV6-4

CDR3aa: CASSPSGRGLSYNEQFF
CDR3nt: TGTGCCAGTAGTCCGAGCGGGAGGGGTCTCTCCTACAATGAGCAGTTCTTC
d_gene: TRBD2
abundance: once
j_gene: TRBJ2-1
v_gene: TRBV19

CDR3aa: CASSQGGSSYNEQFF
CDR3nt: TGCGCCAGCAGCCAGGGCGGGAGCTCCTACAATGAGCAGTTCTTC
d_gene: TRBD2
abundance: .
j_gene: TRBJ2-1
v_gene: TRBV5-1

CDR3aa: CASTTRMVTQYF
CDR3nt: TGTGCCAGCACCACTAGAATGGTGACCCAGTACTTC
d_gene: .
abundance: few
j_gene: TRBJ2-5
v_gene: TRBV19

CDR3aa: CASSASGGLGNEQFF
CDR3nt: TGTGCCAGCAGCGCCTCAGGGGGATTAGGTAATGAGCAGTTCTTC
d_gene: TRBD1
abundance: few
j_gene: TRBJ2-1
v_gene: TRBV9

CDR3aa: CAISQKPGQLSNQPQHF
CDR3nt: TGTGCCATCAGTCAAAAACCGGGACAGTTGAGCAATCAGCCCCAGCATTTT
d_gene: TRBD1
abundance: .
j_gene: TRBJ1-5
v_gene: TRBV10-3

CDR3aa: CASSQSQLAGVVYEQYF
CDR3nt: TGCGCCAGCAGTCAATCGCAGCTTGCGGGAGTAGTCTACGAGCAGTACTTC
d_gene: TRBD2
abundance: .
j_gene: TRBJ2-7
v_gene: TRBV23-1

CDR3aa: CASSPGTGTYEQYF
CDR3nt: TGTGCCAGCTCCCCCGGGACAGGGACCTACGAGCAGTACTTC
d_gene: TRBD1
abundance: .
j_gene: TRBJ2-7
v_gene: TRBV4-2

CDR3aa: CASSVAGQGKYF
CDR3nt: TGTGCCAGCAGCGTAGCGGGTCAGGGCAAATATTTT
d_gene: .
abundance: few
j_gene: TRBJ1-3
v_gene: TRBV9

CDR3aa: CASRQLGTGDEKLFF
CDR3nt: TGTGCCAGCAGACAGCTGGGAACAGGGGATGAAAAACTGTTTTTT
d_gene: TRBD1
abundance: .
j_gene: TRBJ1-4
v_gene: TRBV27

CDR3aa: CASSQESGGGNTIYF
CDR3nt: TGCGCCAGCAGCCAGGAGTCAGGGGGTGGAAACACCATATATTTT
d_gene: TRBD1
abundance: .
j_gene: TRBJ1-3
v_gene: TRBV5-1

CDR3aa: CASSFGGNNEQFF
CDR3nt: TGCGCCAGCAGTTTTGGTGGCAATAATGAGCAGTTCTTC
d_gene: .
abundance: .
j_gene: TRBJ2-1
v_gene: TRBV5-1

CDR3aa: CASSAGGSTDTQYF
CDR3nt: TGTGCCAGCAGTGCCGGGGGTAGCACAGATACGCAGTATTTT
d_gene: .
abundance: .
j_gene: TRBJ2-3
v_gene: TRBV6-1

CDR3aa: CASRGQQETQYF
CDR3nt: TGTGCCAGCAGAGGACAGCAAGAGACCCAGTACTTC
d_gene: .
abundance: .
j_gene: TRBJ2-5
v_gene: TRBV25-1

CDR3aa: CASRGQGLYEQYF
CDR3nt: TGTGCCAGCAGGGGACAGGGCCTCTACGAGCAGTACTTC
d_gene: TRBD1
abundance: few
j_gene: TRBJ2-7
v_gene: TRBV2

CDR3aa: CASSLEWGVDTEAFF
CDR3nt: TGTGCCAGCAGCTTGGAATGGGGCGTTGACACTGAAGCTTTCTTT
d_gene: .
abundance: .
j_gene: TRBJ1-1
v_gene: TRBV5-5

CDR3aa: CASSEARLRRAQFF
CDR3nt: TGTGCCAGCAGTGAAGCGCGTTTACGGAGGGCACAGTTCTTC
d_gene: .
abundance: .
j_gene: TRBJ2-1
v_gene: TRBV6-1

CDR3aa: CATLDYGSYNEQFF
CDR3nt: TGTGCCACCCTCGACTACGGTTCCTACAATGAGCAGTTCTTC
d_gene: .
abundance: .
j_gene: TRBJ2-1
v_gene: TRBV28

CDR3aa: CASSFGTNYEQYF
CDR3nt: TGTGCCAGCAGCTTCGGGACTAACTACGAGCAGTACTTC
d_gene: TRBD2
abundance: .
j_gene: TRBJ2-7
v_gene: TRBV11-2

CDR3aa: CASSMPWRGSTDTQYF
CDR3nt: TGTGCCAGTAGTATGCCTTGGAGGGGTAGCACAGATACGCAGTATTTT
d_gene: .
abundance: .
j_gene: TRBJ2-3
v_gene: TRBV19

CDR3aa: CARSPSSGFSYEQYF
CDR3nt: TGTGCCAGAAGCCCGTCCTCAGGGTTCTCCTACGAGCAGTACTTC
d_gene: .
abundance: .
j_gene: TRBJ2-7
v_gene: TRBV5-3

CDR3aa: CASSPPGQRYEQYF
CDR3nt: TGTGCCAGCTCACCACCGGGACAGAGGTACGAGCAGTACTTC
d_gene: TRBD1
abundance: .
j_gene: TRBJ2-7
v_gene: TRBV18

CDR3aa: CASSLVRGGEYQETQYF
CDR3nt: TGCGCCAGCAGCTTGGTCCGCGGCGGAGAGTACCAAGAGACCCAGTACTTC
d_gene: .
abundance: .
j_gene: TRBJ2-5
v_gene: TRBV5-1

CDR3aa: CASSPRWGSSNTEAFF
CDR3nt: TGTGCCAGCAGCCCCCGGTGGGGCAGTTCGAACACTGAAGCTTTCTTT
d_gene: .
abundance: .
j_gene: TRBJ1-1
v_gene: TRBV7-9

CDR3aa: CASSLVQTNYGYTF
CDR3nt: TGTGCCAGCAGCTTAGTACAGACTAACTATGGCTACACCTTC
d_gene: .
abundance: .
j_gene: TRBJ1-2
v_gene: TRBV5-4

CDR3aa: CASTIGGTSGGEQFF
CDR3nt: TGTGCCAGCACCATAGGCGGGACTAGCGGGGGCGAGCAGTTCTTC
d_gene: TRBD2
abundance: .
j_gene: TRBJ2-1
v_gene: TRBV28

CDR3aa: CASSNLGGSNQPQHF
CDR3nt: TGTGCCAGCAGTAATCTGGGAGGAAGCAATCAGCCCCAGCATTTT
d_gene: .
abundance: .
j_gene: TRBJ1-5
v_gene: TRBV6-5

CDR3aa: CASSPGYGGEKLFF
CDR3nt: TGTGCCAGCAGCCCGGGCTACGGGGGTGAAAAACTGTTTTTT
d_gene: .
abundance: once
j_gene: TRBJ1-4
v_gene: TRBV6-5

CDR3aa: CASGLQRWTEAFF
CDR3nt: TGTGCCAGCGGACTACAGAGATGGACAGAAGCTTTCTTT
d_gene: .
abundance: .
j_gene: TRBJ1-1
v_gene: TRBV27

CDR3aa: CASSPAQGIYEQYF
CDR3nt: TGTGCCAGCAGCCCGGCACAGGGGATCTACGAGCAGTACTTC
d_gene: TRBD1
abundance: .
j_gene: TRBJ2-7
v_gene: TRBV4-2